This T cell receptor (beta chain) came from a study of technical replicates of blood from a handful of donors. Data came from immunoSEQ multiplex PCR; TCRdb stores just in-frame clones and leaves some out. The sample carries approximately 88,000 clones, approximately 96% recorded once. This clone was recorded only once. Trimming removed 6 bases at V and 5 bases at J, with 7 bases between. Germline values: CDR1 SNHLY, CDR2 FYNNEI. The CDR3 sequence is 11 residues long. V is TRBV2 and J is TRBJ1-2; D is undetermined. This TCR came from a human donor in good health. Sequences were obtained from T cells isolated from PBMCs. The CDR3 is CASSYGYGYTF. CDR3 in DNA: TGTGCCAGCAGCTATGGTTATGGCTACACCTTC.